Here is one TCR beta chain with its context. As yet, its antigen is unknown. This record comes from a study of chemoradiotherapy in HPV16-positive cancers. The study's findings and limits: Candidate HPV-specific clones and E7-related TCR motifs grew in tumor during treatment. In HPV16-positive patients, HPV-responsive T-cell expansion tracked better recurrence-free survival. Only two HPV16-positive patients supplied the functional HPV-specificity definition.

V lost 8 bases, J lost 0 bases, and 10 bases lay in between. The CDR3 spans 13 residues. CDR1 is LNHNV and CDR2 is YYDKDF in the germline V gene (reference sequence). TCRdb's copy holds only in-frame clones and misses some; the assay was immunoSEQ multiplex PCR. This table has about 7,800 clones, roughly two thirds appearing once. The chain links TRBV15 to TRBJ1-1; D not resolved. This material was collected from a patient who underwent chemoradiotherapy. This clonotype was sampled from a human donor with HPV-associated anogenital cancer. In DNA form, the CDR3 reads TGTGCCACCCGAGACCAGCTGAACACTGAAGCTTTCTTT. This encodes CATRDQLNTEAFF.